This TCR beta chain was identified during a study of shared clonotypes between healthy human individuals. Trimming pared 5 bases from V and 2 bases from J, leaving 13 bases between. The CDR3 spans 15 residues. Per germline, CDR1 SGHNT and CDR2 YYREEE (reference sequence). Assay used: immunoSEQ multiplex PCR; TCRdb lists only in-frame clones, some missing. The table includes 2,500,000 or so clones, under 95% detected once. Sequenced input: naive CD4+ T cells from PBMCs. Subset denoted: CD45RA+ positively selected. This chain links TRBV5-4 with TRBJ1-4; D uncertain. The clonotype was recovered from a young man in good health. Some clones in this sample may be carry-over from other donors' samples. The CDR3 region is CASSFNSGTNEKLFF. The CDR3 DNA follows: TGTGCCAGCAGTTTTAACTCGGGGACTAATGAAAAACTGTTTTTT.